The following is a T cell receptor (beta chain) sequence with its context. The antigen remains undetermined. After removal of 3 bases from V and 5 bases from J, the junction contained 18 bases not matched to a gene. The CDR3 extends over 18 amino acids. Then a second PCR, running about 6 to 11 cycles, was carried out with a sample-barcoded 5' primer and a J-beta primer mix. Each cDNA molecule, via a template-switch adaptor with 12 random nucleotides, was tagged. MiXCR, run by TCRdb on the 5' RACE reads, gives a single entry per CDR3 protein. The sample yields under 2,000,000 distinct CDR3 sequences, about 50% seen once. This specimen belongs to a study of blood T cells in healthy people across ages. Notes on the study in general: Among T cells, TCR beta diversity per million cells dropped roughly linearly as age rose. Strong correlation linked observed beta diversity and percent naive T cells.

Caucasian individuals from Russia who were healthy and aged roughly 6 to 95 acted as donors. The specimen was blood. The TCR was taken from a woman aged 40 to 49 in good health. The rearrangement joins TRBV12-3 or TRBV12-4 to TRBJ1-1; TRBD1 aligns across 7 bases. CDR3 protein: CASSFGLGQGGSWTEAFF. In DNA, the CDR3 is TGTGCCAGCAGTTTTGGTTTAGGGCAGGGGGGATCGTGGACTGAAGCTTTCTTT.